The source of this T cell receptor beta chain is a study of Japanese encephalitis immunity and Zika vaccine responses. At the level of the study: Participants got three 5.0 ug alum-adjuvanted ZPIV doses at weeks 0, 4, 28. Some participants got two JEV vaccine doses, 28 days apart, before ZPIV.

This clonotype rates as medium-sized (0.01 to 0.1%). A single record per CDR3 protein comes from TCRdb applying MiXCR to the 5' RACE reads. Of over a thousand distinct CDR3 sequences in the sample, around 3% were seen once. Looked up from germline, CDR1 is SQVTM and CDR2 is ANQGSEA. V was shortened by 4 bases and J by 5 bases, with 20 bases between the two germline ends. The CDR3 totals 15 residues. For roughly 6 days, PBMCs labeled with CFSE were cultured with peptide pools at approximately 1 ug/mL each. Unfixed live CD56-CD19-CD16-CD3+CD4+ CFSE-low cells were sorted as proliferating CD4 T cells. The sequence came from an adult man who received an inactivated Zika virus vaccine. The chain recombines TRBV29-1 with TRBJ1-2; no clear D gene. The sample consisted of antigen-activated CD4+ T cells from blood, cultured, taken during a Zika inactivated vaccine study. CDR3 coding DNA: TGCAGCGTTGTCTCCCCCGCCTCACCTTGGTATGGCTACACCTTC. Its translation: CSVVSPASPWYGYTF. Using reference TRBV29-1 and TRBJ1-2 for the parts outside the CDR3, the full variable domain is SAVISQKPSRDICQRGTSLTIQCQVDSQVTMMFWYRQQPGQSLTLIATANQGSEATYESGFVIDKFPISRPNLTFSTLTVSNMSPEDSSIYLCSVVSPASPWYGYTFGSGTRLTVV.